What follows are 30 T cell receptor beta chains derived from one specimen sequenced in a study of T-cell reconstitution after alpha-beta-depleted transplantation in children. Unique molecular identifiers tagged the TCRbeta library. TCRdb reanalysed the PCR reads using MiXCR and keeps one entry per CDR3 protein. Here the sample spans 540,000 or so distinct CDR3 sequences, more than 20% being singletons. This specimen was PBMCs, mostly from graft donor cells, taken 360 days after TCRalphabeta/CD19-depleted stem cell transplant. These receptors were collected from a boy less than two years old who had a stem cell transplant for acute myeloid leukemia, so the T cells may come from the graft donor.

The genes are TRBV29-1 and TRBJ2-5; 9 bases agree with TRBD2. The CDR3 is 16 amino acids. Germline CDR1 is SQVTM and CDR2 is ANQGSEA. Unmatched junction bases numbered 12, after V lost 5 bases and J lost 2 bases. The CDR3 sequence is CSVWGLARGGQETQYF. In DNA form, the CDR3 reads TGCAGCGTTTGGGGCCTCGCGCGGGGGGGACAAGAGACCCAGTACTTC. The variable domain in full, completed from reference TRBV29-1 and TRBJ2-5, reads SAVISQKPSRDICQRGTSLTIQCQVDSQVTMMFWYRQQPGQSLTLIATANQGSEATYESGFVIDKFPISRPNLTFSTLTVSNMSPEDSSIYLCSVWGLARGGQETQYFGPGTRLLVL.

This clonotype has more than one count but fewer than ten. J is TRBJ1-1 and V is TRBV12-3 or TRBV12-4; unclear D gene. The CDR3 loop spans 13 amino acids. Trimming removed 7 bases at V and 5 bases at J, with 14 bases between. The CDR3 sequence: CASTAWMGTEAFF. The CDR3 coding sequence is TGTGCCAGCACCGCTTGGATGGGGACTGAAGCTTTCTTT.

The J gene is TRBJ2-5, the V gene TRBV6-1, with 7 bases matching TRBD1. With V trimmed by 8 bases and J by 5 bases, 17 bases remained unmatched. Germline lookup yields CDR1 MNHNS and CDR2 SASEGT. The CDR3 consists of 16 residues. The CDR3 spells CASHLGGPGYSETQYF. The CDR3 coding sequence is TGTGCCAGCCATTTAGGGGGCCCCGGTTATTCGGAGACCCAGTACTTC.

The chain has TRBV28 and TRBJ2-5; D possibly corresponds to TRBD1 (6 bases). Trimming stripped 7 bases from V and 2 bases from J, with 20 bases between. The V gene's germline CDR1 is MDHEN and CDR2 SYDVKM. The CDR3 runs 16 residues. The CDR3 nucleotides are TGTGCCAGCACCATTCCCCAGGGGATTGGGCAAGAGACCCAGTACTTC. Translating gives CASTIPQGIGQETQYF.

This clonotype was seen ten or more times. This rearrangement joins TRBV20-1 to TRBJ2-1; 7 bases match TRBD2. Germline loops: CDR1 DFQATT, CDR2 SNEGSKA (reference sequence). With V trimmed by 0 bases and J by 3 bases, 8 bases remained unmatched. The CDR3 is made up of 16 amino acids. The CDR3 region is CSARDGAGSLYNEQFF. CDR3 coding DNA: TGCAGTGCTAGAGATGGAGCGGGGAGCCTCTACAATGAGCAGTTCTTC.

This clonotype turned up a few times. V is TRBV6-1 and J is TRBJ2-2; TRBD1 aligns across 9 bases. V shed 6 bases and J 3 bases; nucleotides not matched to a gene: 11. This CDR3 has 17 residues. Germline CDR1 and CDR2: MNHNS and SASEGT. The CDR3: CASSPSSGTGYTGELFF. The DNA of the CDR3 is TGTGCCAGCAGCCCTAGCTCCGGGACAGGGTACACCGGGGAGCTGTTTTTT.

This clonotype was seen at least ten times. The chain links TRBV24-1 to TRBJ2-2; D is unresolved. V was shortened by 2 bases and J by 4 bases, with 13 bases between the two germline ends. Germline loops: CDR1 KGHDR, CDR2 SFDVKD. The CDR3 consists of 16 residues. This CDR3 reads CATSDSLKGFTGELFF. CDR3 DNA: TGTGCCACCAGTGATTCGCTGAAAGGGTTCACCGGGGAGCTGTTTTTT.

V usage is TRBV20-1 and J usage is TRBJ2-1; 13 nucleotides line up with TRBD2. Germline trimming cut 2 bases from V and 2 bases from J; bases unmatched to any gene: 3. The CDR3 contains 16 residues. In germline, CDR1 is DFQATT, CDR2 SNEGSKA (reference sequence). CDR3 amino acids: CSARSGLAGTYNEQFF. CDR3 sequence (DNA): TGCAGTGCTAGATCGGGACTAGCGGGGACCTACAATGAGCAGTTCTTC.

This clonotype was counted only a few times. The chain couples TRBV20-1 to TRBJ2-7, with D unclear. The CDR3 is 13 residues long. Trimming removed 1 base at V and 3 bases at J, with 10 bases between. Germline V CDR1 and CDR2: DFQATT, SNEGSKA (reference sequence). CDR3 DNA: TGCAGTGCTAGAGTGGCAGGAAGCTACGAGCAGTACGTC. Protein: CSARVAGSYEQYV.

The table lists this clonotype with a few counts. The genes are TRBV7-2 and TRBJ2-7; TRBD2 agrees at 10 bases. V lost 7 bases and J lost 7; bases outside the gene matches: 13. CDR1 is SGHTA, CDR2 FQGNSA, per germline. This CDR3 region has 15 residues. This chain's CDR3 is CASILTSGPPGEQYF. CDR3 coding DNA: TGTGCCAGCATCCTGACTAGCGGGCCTCCGGGAGAGCAGTACTTC.

The table lists this clonotype with many counts. This chain links TRBV20-1 with TRBJ2-7; TRBD1 matches at 9 bases. The ends lost 4 bases at V and 6 bases at J; junction bases unmatched: 19. Germline loops: CDR1 DFQATT, CDR2 SNEGSKA (reference sequence). The CDR3 is 17 residues long. CDR3 sequence: CSAKLDRGAGPTFEQYF. The DNA for the CDR3 is TGCAGTGCTAAGCTGGACAGGGGAGCGGGGCCTACTTTCGAGCAGTACTTC.

This chain uses TRBV19 with TRBJ2-1; 10 bases fit TRBD2. The V and J ends lost 5 bases and 2 bases, in that order; junction bases with no gene match: 3. This CDR3 spans 15 amino acids. Germline lookup yields CDR1 LNHDA and CDR2 SQIVND (reference sequence). CDR3 residues: CASSQLAGTYNEQFF. CDR3 bases: TGTGCCAGTAGTCAACTAGCGGGGACCTACAATGAGCAGTTCTTC. The variable domain in full, with the rest retrieved from reference TRBV19 and TRBJ2-1, is DGGITQSPKYLFRKEGQNVTLSCEQNLNHDAMYWYRQDPGQGLRLIYYSQIVNDFQKGDIAEGYSVSREKKESFPLTVTSAQKNPTAFYLCASSQLAGTYNEQFFGPGTRLTVL.

CDR3 DNA: TGTGCCACCAGTGGGGCGACAGGCTACAATGAGCAGTTCTTC. It codes for CATSGATGYNEQFF. V gene TRBV24-1 combines with J gene TRBJ2-1, with D tentatively TRBD1 (6 bases). Per germline, CDR1 KGHDR and CDR2 SFDVKD. The V gene lost 5 bases and the J gene lost 3 bases, with 10 bases spanning the gap. The CDR3 loop spans 14 amino acids.

This sequence joins TRBV12-3 or TRBV12-4 and TRBJ1-5, with D possibly TRBD1 on 6 matching bases. Trimming pared 2 bases from V and 8 bases from J, leaving 7 bases between. CDR3 length: 12 amino acids. The CDR3 region is CASSLRGEPQHF. The CDR3 region has the DNA TGTGCCAGCAGTTTAAGGGGGGAGCCCCAGCATTTT.

This clonotype was observed a handful of times. This sequence joins TRBV6-6 and TRBJ1-1; D unclear. The CDR3 is 13 amino acids. CDR1 is MNHNY, CDR2 SVGAGI, per germline (reference sequence). Trimming stripped 7 bases from V and 2 bases from J, with 11 bases between. This CDR3 reads CASTSTPNTEAFF. The CDR3 nucleotides are TGTGCCAGCACATCAACACCCAACACTGAAGCTTTCTTT.

As to this clonotype: One end of the junction is discordant with germline, which a read error may explain. This chain links TRBV18 with TRBJ2-5, with 7 positions matching TRBD1. The CDR3 sequence is 16 residues long. Looked up from germline, CDR1 is KGHSH and CDR2 is LQKENI. The CDR3 loop is CASSTPDREIQETQYF. CDR3 nucleotide sequence: TGTGCCAGCTCAACACCCGACAGGGAGATACAAGAGACCCAGTACTTC.

The chain combines TRBV11-3 with TRBJ2-5, with D hard to call. CDR1 SGHNT and CDR2 YENEEA come from the germline V gene. V was clipped by 4 bases and J by 2 bases, with 8 bases between them. CDR3 size: 13 residues. CDR3 sequence: CASSSQRQETQYF. CDR3 coding DNA: TGTGCCAGCAGCTCCCAGAGGCAAGAGACCCAGTACTTC.

This chain joins TRBV6-5 and TRBJ1-6, with D perhaps TRBD1 (6 bases). Trimming shortened V by 0 bases and J by 8 bases, and 14 bases separated the two germline ends. Germline loops: CDR1 MNHEY, CDR2 SVGAGI. The CDR3 has 16 amino acids. Here the CDR3 DNA reads TGTGCCAGCAGTTACTCCTTTGTGGAGGGGGATTCACCCCTCCACTTT. Its protein is CASSYSFVEGDSPLHF.

This clonotype came up many times. The rearrangement joins TRBV6-5 to TRBJ2-2, with D hard to call. Trimming shortened V by 2 bases and J by 2 bases, and 6 bases separated the two germline ends. From germline, CDR1 is MNHEY and CDR2 SVGAGI. CDR3 length: 14 amino acids. This CDR3 reads CASSYERNTGELFF. The CDR3 DNA reads TGTGCCAGCAGTTACGAGCGTAACACCGGGGAGCTGTTTTTT.

This clonotype came up a few times. The chain joins TRBV6-5 to TRBJ1-5; D is undetermined. The germline V gene encodes CDR1 MNHEY and CDR2 SVGAGI. V lost 3 bases to trimming and J lost 7 bases, with 13 bases between them. CDR3 length: 14 residues. The CDR3 reads CASSYRGPEQPQHF. The CDR3 region has the DNA TGTGCCAGCAGTTATCGGGGTCCGGAGCAGCCCCAGCATTTT.

The gene calls are TRBV20-1 and TRBJ2-7; TRBD1 matches at 8 bases. The junction had 7 bases not matched to a gene; V was cut back by 5 bases and J by 4 bases. The V gene's germline CDR1 is DFQATT and CDR2 SNEGSKA (reference sequence). CDR3 size: 13 residues. In DNA, the CDR3 is TGCAGTGCTGCCGGGACAGGCCCTTACGAGCAGTACGTC. Its translation: CSAAGTGPYEQYV.

About this clonotype itself: A much larger clone lies a single base off, so this may be a read error. For the CDR3, the DNA is TGCAGTGCTAGAGATCTGGGGGACAGGAAAACTGAAGCTTTCTTT. Protein: CSARDLGDRKTEAFF. The chain carries TRBV20-1 and TRBJ1-1; 8 bases are shared with TRBD1. Germline-derived CDR1 and CDR2 are DFQATT and SNEGSKA (reference sequence). There are 15 residues in the CDR3. V trimming: 0 bases; J trimming: 5 bases; junction bases outside the gene matches: 8.

The table lists this clonotype with many counts. The chain employs TRBV29-1 and TRBJ2-3; tentatively, D is TRBD1 (6 bases). The CDR3 contains 13 residues. Trimming shortened V by 6 bases and J by 5 bases, and 15 bases separated the two germline ends. Looked up from germline, CDR1 is SQVTM and CDR2 is ANQGSEA. The CDR3 here is CSVQGRVGDTQYF. CDR3 nucleotides: TGCAGCGTACAGGGAAGGGTAGGAGATACGCAGTATTTT.

This clonotype was observed many times. The chain couples TRBV6-6 to TRBJ2-2; no firm D call. The germline V gene encodes CDR1 MNHNY and CDR2 SVGAGI (reference sequence). Trimming took off 7 bases at V and 3 bases at J, with 3 bases between the two ends. The CDR3 runs 11 residues. The CDR3 loop reads CASTYTGELFF. CDR3 sequence (DNA): TGTGCCAGCACCTACACCGGGGAGCTGTTTTTT.

This chain links TRBV15 with TRBJ2-5; D is unresolved. Trimming shortened V by 2 bases and J by 9 bases, and 10 bases separated the two germline ends. Germline V gene data show CDR1 as LNHNV and CDR2 as YYDKDF (reference sequence). The CDR3 sequence is 12 residues long. The CDR3 sequence: CATSRQQVPQYF. The CDR3 coding sequence is TGTGCCACCAGCAGACAACAAGTGCCCCAGTACTTC.

This clonotype was detected once. The chain recombines TRBV5-1 with TRBJ2-2; D ambiguous. The germline V gene has CDR1 SGHRS and CDR2 YFSETQ. V was shortened by 1 base and J by 4 bases, with 8 bases between the two germline ends. The CDR3 has 14 residues. CDR3 protein: CASSLRTSTGELFF. Here the CDR3 DNA reads TGCGCCAGCAGCTTGCGTACGTCCACCGGGGAGCTGTTTTTT.

The rearrangement links TRBV7-9 to TRBJ1-2; no clear D gene. CDR3 size: 15 residues. V was pared by 7 bases and J by 0 bases, with 15 bases between. Per germline, CDR1 SEHNR and CDR2 FQNEAQ (reference sequence). CDR3 sequence reads: CASTYSGSPNYGYTF. Here the CDR3 DNA reads TGTGCCAGCACATACTCCGGTTCACCTAACTATGGCTACACCTTC.

The chain has TRBV6-4 and TRBJ2-2; D not certain. The V end lost 4 bases, the J end lost 3 bases, and 9 bases lay between the germline ends. The CDR3 runs 14 residues. Germline V gives CDR1 MRHNA, CDR2 SNTAGT. CDR3 amino acids: CASSVSGYTGELFF. CDR3 DNA sequence: TGTGCCAGCAGTGTGTCCGGGTACACCGGGGAGCTGTTTTTT.

This clonotype came up many times. The J gene is TRBJ2-2, the V gene TRBV12-3 or TRBV12-4; D is unclear. The CDR3 totals 14 residues. V lost 3 bases to trimming and J lost 4 bases, with 9 bases between them. The CDR3 protein is CASSLGSGTGELFF. The CDR3 nucleotides read TGTGCCAGCAGTTTGGGATCGGGCACCGGGGAGCTGTTTTTT.

This clonotype has only a few counts. This sequence joins TRBV20-1 and TRBJ2-7, with D tentatively TRBD1 or TRBD2 (6 bases each). CDR1 is DFQATT and CDR2 is SNEGSKA in the germline V gene (reference sequence). The ends were cut back, 3 bases at V and 5 bases at J, with 14 bases in the middle. This CDR3 comprises 13 residues. DNA for the CDR3: TGCAGTGCTAGCGGGGGCAGGAAACACGAGCAGTACGTC. As protein: CSASGGRKHEQYV.